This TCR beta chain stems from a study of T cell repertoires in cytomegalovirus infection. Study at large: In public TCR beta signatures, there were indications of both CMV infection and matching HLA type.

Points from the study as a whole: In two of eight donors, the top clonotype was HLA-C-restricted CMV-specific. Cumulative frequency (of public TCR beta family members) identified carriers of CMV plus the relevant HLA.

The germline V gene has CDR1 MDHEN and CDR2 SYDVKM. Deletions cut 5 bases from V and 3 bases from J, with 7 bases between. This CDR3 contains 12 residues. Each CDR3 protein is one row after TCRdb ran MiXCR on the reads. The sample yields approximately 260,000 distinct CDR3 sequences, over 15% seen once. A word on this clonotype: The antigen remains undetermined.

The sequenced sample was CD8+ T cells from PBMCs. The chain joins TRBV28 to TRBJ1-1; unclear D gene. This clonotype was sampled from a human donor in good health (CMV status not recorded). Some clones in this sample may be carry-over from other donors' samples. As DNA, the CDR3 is TGTGCCAGCAGTCCGGTCGACACTGAAGCTTTCTTT. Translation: CASSPVDTEAFF.